A selection of T cell receptor beta chains follows, all from one sample in a study of radiotherapy plus CTLA-4 blockade in lung cancer. Generated by immunoSEQ multiplex PCR, the TCRdb table keeps only in-frame clones and is missing some. The sample records about 80,000 clones, 78% being singletons. The sequences come from peripheral blood, collected from a patient treated with radiotherapy plus ipilimumab. The source of these receptors is a human donor with non-small cell lung cancer whose response to radiotherapy plus ipilimumab could not be evaluated. Some clones in this sample may be carry-over from other donors' samples. CDR3s include the opening cysteine and the closing phenylalanine or tryptophan. Each record gives: CDR3 DNA, CDR3 protein, V gene, D gene, J gene. D genes are given only for firm matches.

TGTGCCAGCAGTTACGGGGCGGCTGGGGCCAACGTCCTGACTTTC,CASSYGAAGANVLTF,TRBV6-5,-,TRBJ2-6
TGTGCCAGTAGTATAAAGGCACCAGGGGGCGACGGTCGGCCCCAGCATTTT,CASSIKAPGGDGRPQHF,TRBV19,TRBD1,TRBJ1-5
TGCGCCAGCAGCCCACGACAGGGTAGGCCACCGATAGTCGACGAGCAGTACTTC,CASSPRQGRPPIVDEQYF,TRBV4-1,TRBD1,TRBJ2-7
TGTGCCAGCACTAGACAGGAACAAGAGACCCAGTACTTC,CASTRQEQETQYF,TRBV6-5,-,TRBJ2-5
TGTGCCAGCAGTCCAGGGACAGCGAACACCGGGGAGCTGTTTTTT,CASSPGTANTGELFF,TRBV28,TRBD1,TRBJ2-2
TGTGCCAGCAGTGAAGATGGGGGGGCAGTATCGACCCAGTACTTC,CASSEDGGAVSTQYF,TRBV2,-,TRBJ2-5
TGTGCCAGCAGCCCGCTAAGGCTAGCGGGGACCTACAATGAGCAGTTCTTC,CASSPLRLAGTYNEQFF,TRBV13,TRBD2,TRBJ2-1
TGTGCCAGCAGCTTGACTAGCGGGGGAGGGAAGGAGACCCAGTACTTC,CASSLTSGGGKETQYF,TRBV5-6,TRBD2,TRBJ2-5
TGTGCCAGCAGTTCTAGCGGGCGCAAAGAGACCCAGTACTTC,CASSSSGRKETQYF,TRBV2,TRBD2,TRBJ2-5
TGTGCCAGCAGTGGGAGCTATGGCTACACCTTC,CASSGSYGYTF,TRBV25-1,-,TRBJ1-2
TGTGCCAGCAGCTTAAGGGGGGGCGCCGAATACGAGCAGTACTTC,CASSLRGGAEYEQYF,TRBV7-2,-,TRBJ2-7
TGCAGCGTTGGGACACCCACAATCACAGATACGCAGTATTTT,CSVGTPTITDTQYF,TRBV29-1,-,TRBJ2-3
TGTGCCAGCACCCGCGGGGGATCGAACACTGAAGCTTTCTTT,CASTRGGSNTEAFF,TRBV21-1,-,TRBJ1-1
TGTGCCAGCAGTTTTCTGGGACAGGGTTTCTCCTACGAGCAGTACTTC,CASSFLGQGFSYEQYF,TRBV27,TRBD1,TRBJ2-7
TGTGCCAGCACGGGACAGCCTGAAAAACTGTTTTTT,CASTGQPEKLFF,TRBV6-1,TRBD1,TRBJ1-4
TGTGCCAGCCACGGGGGAGGGGCACAGGCCTATCAGCCCCAGCATTTT,CASHGGGAQAYQPQHF,TRBV28,-,TRBJ1-5
TGTGCCAGCGGGCGCCTCAATCAGCCCCAGCATTTT,CASGRLNQPQHF,TRBV6-1,-,TRBJ1-5